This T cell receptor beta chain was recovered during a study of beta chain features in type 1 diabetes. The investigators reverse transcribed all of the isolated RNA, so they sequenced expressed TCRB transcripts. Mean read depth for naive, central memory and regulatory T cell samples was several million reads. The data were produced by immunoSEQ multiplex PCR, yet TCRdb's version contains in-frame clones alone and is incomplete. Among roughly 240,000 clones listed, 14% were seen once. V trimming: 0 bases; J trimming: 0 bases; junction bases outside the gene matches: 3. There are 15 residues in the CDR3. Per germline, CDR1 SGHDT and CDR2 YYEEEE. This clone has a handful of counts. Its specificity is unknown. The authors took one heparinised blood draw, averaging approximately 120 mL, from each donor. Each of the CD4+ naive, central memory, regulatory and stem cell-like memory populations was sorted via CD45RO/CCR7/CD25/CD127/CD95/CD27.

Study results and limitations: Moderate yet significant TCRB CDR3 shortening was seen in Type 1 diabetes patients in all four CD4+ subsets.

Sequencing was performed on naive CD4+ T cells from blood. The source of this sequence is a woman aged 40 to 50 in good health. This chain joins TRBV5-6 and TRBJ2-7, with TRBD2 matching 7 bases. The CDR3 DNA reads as TGTGCCAGCAGCTTGGGGGGGGGTAGCTCCTACGAGCAGTACTTC. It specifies CASSLGGGSSYEQYF.